A single sample is the source of the 6 T cell receptor beta chains below, sequenced in a study of T cells in localized non-small cell lung cancer. Sequencing used immunoSEQ multiplex PCR; TCRdb keeps in-frame clones, though not all of them. The sample lists 13,000 or so clones, about 80% occurring once. Source: peripheral blood, taken before any cancer treatment. Receptor source: a male donor aged 60 or over with stage I squamous cell lung carcinoma.

The chain has TRBV6-1 and TRBJ2-5; D gene ambiguous. This CDR3 contains 13 residues. Trimming took 11 bases from V and 5 from J, leaving 18 bases between them. Germline assignment: CDR1 MNHNS and CDR2 SASEGT. For the CDR3, the DNA is TGTGCCTCCTCTTTGGGGTACGGGGAGACCCAGTACTTC. This codes for CASSLGYGETQYF.

The chain employs TRBV19 and TRBJ2-3, with D possibly matching TRBD2 (6 bases). Per the germline V gene, CDR1 is LNHDA and CDR2 is SQIVND (reference sequence). The CDR3 is 13 amino acids. V lost 8 bases and J 4 bases, leaving 13 bases between the germline ends. CDR3 region: CASALSGADTQYF. The DNA of the CDR3 is TGTGCCAGTGCCCTCTCGGGGGCAGATACGCAGTATTTT. The complete variable domain, with remaining parts taken from reference TRBV19 and TRBJ2-3, reads DGGITQSPKYLFRKEGQNVTLSCEQNLNHDAMYWYRQDPGQGLRLIYYSQIVNDFQKGDIAEGYSVSREKKESFPLTVTSAQKNPTAFYLCASALSGADTQYFGPGTRLTVL.

The gene calls are TRBV13 and TRBJ2-3; 10 bases align to TRBD2. This CDR3 has 16 amino acids. Per the germline V gene, CDR1 is PRHDT and CDR2 is FYEKMQ (reference sequence). V lost 5 bases to trimming and J lost 3 bases; unmatched junction nucleotides: 8. The DNA of the CDR3 is TGTGCCAGCAGCCTCTTAAGCGGGAGGGCAACAGATACGCAGTATTTT. This gives the protein CASSLLSGRATDTQYF.

The J gene is TRBJ2-3, the V gene TRBV7-9; D not certain. Germline V gives CDR1 SEHNR, CDR2 FQNEAQ (reference sequence). CDR3 length equals 15 residues. Trimming took 1 base from V and 2 from J, leaving 10 bases between them. The CDR3 sequence is CASSLEGFVTDTQYF. CDR3 coding DNA: TGTGCCAGCAGCTTAGAGGGCTTTGTCACAGATACGCAGTATTTT.

The V gene is TRBV11-2, the J gene TRBJ2-1; D is perhaps TRBD1 (5 bases). The V gene lost 3 bases and the J gene lost 5 bases, with 17 bases spanning the gap. The germline gives CDR1 SGHAT, CDR2 FQNNGV. The CDR3 extends over 16 amino acids. The CDR3 DNA is TGTGCCAGCAGCTTTCCAGAGACAGTTGTAAACAATGAGCAGTTCTTC. It codes for CASSFPETVVNNEQFF.

The rearrangement joins TRBV25-1 to TRBJ2-2, with no clear D. Per the germline V gene, CDR1 is MGHDK and CDR2 is SYGVNS. The CDR3 spans 13 residues. V was cut by 0 bases and J by 4 bases, with 3 bases left in between. For the CDR3, the DNA is TGTGCCAGCAGTGAATATGGCACCGGGGAGCTGTTTTTT. Protein sequence: CASSEYGTGELFF.